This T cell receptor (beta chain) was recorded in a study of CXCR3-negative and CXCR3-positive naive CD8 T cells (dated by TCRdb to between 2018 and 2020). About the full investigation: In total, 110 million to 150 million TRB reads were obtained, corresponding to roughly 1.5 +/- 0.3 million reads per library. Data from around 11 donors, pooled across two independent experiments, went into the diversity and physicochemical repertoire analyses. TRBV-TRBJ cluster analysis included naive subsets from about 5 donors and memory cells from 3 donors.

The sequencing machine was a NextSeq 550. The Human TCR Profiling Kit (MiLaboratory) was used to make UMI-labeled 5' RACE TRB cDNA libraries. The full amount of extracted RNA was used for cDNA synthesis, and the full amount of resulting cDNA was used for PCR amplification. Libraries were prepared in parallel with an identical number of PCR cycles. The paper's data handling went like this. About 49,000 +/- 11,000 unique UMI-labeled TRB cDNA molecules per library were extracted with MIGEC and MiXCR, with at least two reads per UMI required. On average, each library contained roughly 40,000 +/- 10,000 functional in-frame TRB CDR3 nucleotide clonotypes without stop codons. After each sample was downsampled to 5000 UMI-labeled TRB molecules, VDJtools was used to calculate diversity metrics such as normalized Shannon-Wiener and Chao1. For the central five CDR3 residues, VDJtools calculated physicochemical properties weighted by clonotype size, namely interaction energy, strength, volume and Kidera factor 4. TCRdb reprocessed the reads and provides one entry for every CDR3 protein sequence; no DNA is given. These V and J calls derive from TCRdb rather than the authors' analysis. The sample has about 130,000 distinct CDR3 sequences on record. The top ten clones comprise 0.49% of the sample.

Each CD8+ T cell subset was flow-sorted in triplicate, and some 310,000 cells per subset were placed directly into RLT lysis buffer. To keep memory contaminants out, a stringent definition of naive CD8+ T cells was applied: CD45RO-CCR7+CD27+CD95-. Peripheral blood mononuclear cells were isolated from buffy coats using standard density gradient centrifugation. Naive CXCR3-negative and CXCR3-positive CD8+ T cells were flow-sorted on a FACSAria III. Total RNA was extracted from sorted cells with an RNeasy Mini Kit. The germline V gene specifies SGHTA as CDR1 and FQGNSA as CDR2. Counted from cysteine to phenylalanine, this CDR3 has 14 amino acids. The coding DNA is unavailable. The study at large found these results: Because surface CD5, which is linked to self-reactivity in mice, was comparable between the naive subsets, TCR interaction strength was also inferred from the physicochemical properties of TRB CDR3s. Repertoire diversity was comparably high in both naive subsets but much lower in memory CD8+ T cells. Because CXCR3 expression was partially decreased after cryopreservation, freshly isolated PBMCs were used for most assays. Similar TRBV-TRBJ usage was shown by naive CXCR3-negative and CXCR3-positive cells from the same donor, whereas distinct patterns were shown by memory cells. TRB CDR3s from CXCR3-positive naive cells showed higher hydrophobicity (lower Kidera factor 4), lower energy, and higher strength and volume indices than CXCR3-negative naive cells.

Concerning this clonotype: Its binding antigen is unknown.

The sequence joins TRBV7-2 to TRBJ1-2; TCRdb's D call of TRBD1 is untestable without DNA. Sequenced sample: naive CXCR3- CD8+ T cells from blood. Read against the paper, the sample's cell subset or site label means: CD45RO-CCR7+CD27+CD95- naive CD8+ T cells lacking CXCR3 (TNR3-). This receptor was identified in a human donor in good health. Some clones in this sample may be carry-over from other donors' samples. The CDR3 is CASSSHRVLDGYTF. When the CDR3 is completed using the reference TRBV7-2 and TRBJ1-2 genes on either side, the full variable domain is GAGVSQSPSNKVTEKGKDVELRCDPISGHTALYWYRQSLGQGLEFLIYFQGNSAPDKSGLPSDRFSAERTGGSVSTLTIQRTQQEDSAVYLCASSSHRVLDGYTFGSGTRLTVV.